This T cell receptor (beta chain) derives from a study of cytomegalovirus exposure and HLA in healthy donors. Whole-study results and caveats: Sequencing artifact likely explains a cluster of highly shared sequence variants.

Germline values: CDR1 WNHNN, CDR2 SYGVQD (reference sequence). V trimming: 3 bases; J trimming: 4 bases; junction bases outside the gene matches: 8. CDR3 size: 17 residues. Note on this clone: Its antigen is unidentified.

Primers for the PCR totalled 60 Vbeta and 13 Jbeta. TCRdb keeps only in-frame clones here, not all; method: immunoSEQ multiplex PCR. The data contain under 150,000 clones, 73% of them singletons. The chain is built from TRBV10-1 and TRBJ2-3; 12 nucleotides match TRBD2. Sample: PBMCs. This receptor was taken from a human donor in good health. CDR3 sequence: CASSEVRLAGVADTQYF. CDR3 nucleotides: TGCGCCAGCAGTGAAGTCAGACTAGCGGGAGTAGCAGATACGCAGTATTTT.